Below, 26 T cell receptor beta chains from the same sample are listed, as sequenced in a study of vaccination effects on CD4 cells after COVID-19. Their antigens are not known. Using viral peptide pools, the ViraFEST assay grew out antigen-specific CD4+ T cells prior to sequencing. Cultured cells yielded isolated CD4+ T cells after 10 days. The assay was immunoSEQ multiplex PCR, and TCRdb's table has in-frame clones only and misses some. The sample holds just over 30,000 clones; roughly 62% are singletons and the top ten take 28%. The sequenced sample was CD4+ T cells from PBMCs cultured with HCoV-229E spike peptides, obtained before COVID-19 vaccination. Receptor source: a human donor who received a COVID-19 vaccine.

The chain has TRBV3-1 (or the pseudogene TRBV3-2) and TRBJ1-2; 7 bases match TRBD1. There are 15 residues in the CDR3. The V segment lost 4 bases and the J segment 0 bases; nucleotides outside the gene matches: 5. Germline V gene sequence: CDR1 LGHDT, CDR2 YNNKEL (reference sequence). The DNA of the CDR3 is TGTGCCAGCAGCCCGTCGACAGGGACTAACTATGGCTACACCTTC. It specifies CASSPSTGTNYGYTF.

The chain carries TRBV19 and TRBJ2-7; TRBD1 matches at 9 bases. The V and J ends lost 4 bases and 4 bases, in that order; junction bases with no gene match: 2. The CDR3 is 13 amino acids. Germline V gene lookup returns CDR1 LNHDA and CDR2 SQIVND (reference sequence). This chain's CDR3 is CASSNGQGYEQYF. CDR3 nucleotide sequence: TGTGCCAGTAGTAATGGACAGGGGTACGAGCAGTACTTC.

The chain combines TRBV7-2 with TRBJ1-2; tentative D call: TRBD1 (5 bases). The CDR3 is 14 residues long. The germline V gene has CDR1 SGHTA and CDR2 FQGNSA. Trimming left V 1 base short and J 8 bases short, with 14 bases between. CDR3 nucleotide sequence: TGTGCCAGCAGCTTAGGGGGCCTAGAAGGGGGCTACACCTTC. Translated, it gives CASSLGGLEGGYTF.

The chain combines TRBV20-1 with TRBJ2-7; no reliable D call. Trimming left V 3 bases short and J 3 bases short, with 12 bases between. This CDR3 spans 13 amino acids. CDR1 DFQATT and CDR2 SNEGSKA come from the germline V gene (reference sequence). DNA of the CDR3: TGCAGTGCTAGTTGGCTTGGCAACTACGAGCAGTACTTC. Its protein is CSASWLGNYEQYF.

This chain links TRBV19 with TRBJ2-3; 10 bases match TRBD2. V was clipped by 3 bases and J by 5 bases; unmatched bases: 14. The CDR3 loop spans 18 amino acids. Germline V CDR1 and CDR2: LNHDA, SQIVND (reference sequence). CDR3 DNA sequence: TGTGCCAGTAGTATGGTCGCTAGCGGGGGCAGTACGAAAGATACGCAGTATTTT. Its protein product is CASSMVASGGSTKDTQYF.

This clone was recorded once. The chain links TRBV10-3 to TRBJ2-3; 8 bases map to TRBD1. Per the germline V gene, CDR1 is ENHRY and CDR2 is SYGVKD. J gave up 4 bases and V 7 bases, and 7 bases lay outside the gene matches. CDR3 length: 14 residues. For the CDR3, the DNA is TGTGCCATCACTAGGACAGGGAGCTCAGATACGCAGTATTTT. Protein product: CAITRTGSSDTQYF.

This chain links TRBV27 with TRBJ2-1; D gene ambiguous. CDR1 and CDR2 (germline): MNHEY, SMNVEV (reference sequence). The CDR3 is made up of 15 amino acids. V shed 5 bases and J shed 1 base, with 12 bases lying between them. CDR3 DNA sequence: TGTGCCAGCAGTGTCGAAGGTCCTTCCTACAATGAGCAGTTCTTC. This gives the protein CASSVEGPSYNEQFF.

This clone was found a few times. The rearrangement links TRBV6-2 or TRBV6-3 to TRBJ1-1, with no clear D. This CDR3 has 12 residues. Trimming pared 5 bases from V and 7 bases from J, leaving 11 bases between. Germline lookup yields CDR1 MNHEY and CDR2 SVGEGT. The CDR3 nucleotides read TGTGCCAGCAGTAGAGCCCGGGGTGAAGCTTTCTTT. This codes for CASSRARGEAFF.

This clone was seen a handful of times. The genes are TRBV19 and TRBJ1-1, with D possibly TRBD1 on 6 matching bases. The length of the CDR3 is 14 residues. CDR1 and CDR2 (germline): LNHDA, SQIVND (reference sequence). The V end was cut by 5 bases, the J end by 2 bases, with 12 bases between. CDR3 amino acids: CASSYREDNTEAFF. In DNA, the CDR3 is TGTGCCAGTAGTTACAGGGAGGATAACACTGAAGCTTTCTTT.

The V gene is TRBV28, the J gene TRBJ2-1; 10 bases line up with TRBD1. CDR1 is MDHEN and CDR2 is SYDVKM in the germline V gene. After removal of 1 base from V and 4 bases from J, the junction contained 4 bases not matched to a gene. The CDR3 is made up of 16 amino acids. The CDR3 coding sequence is TGTGCCAGCAGTTTATTACGGACAGGGGGTTACAATGAGCAGTTCTTC. Its protein is CASSLLRTGGYNEQFF.

As for this clone: The same CDR3 also results from other DNA sequences found in this sample. V usage is TRBV7-2 and J usage is TRBJ2-2; D unresolved. V was cut by 5 bases and J by 9 bases, with 13 bases left in between. The CDR3 runs 13 residues. CDR1 and CDR2 (germline): SGHTA, FQGNSA. Written as DNA, the CDR3 is TGTGCCAGCAGCCTTCGTGGCAACAGGGAGCTGTTTTTT. Protein product: CASSLRGNRELFF.

The chain joins TRBV5-1 to TRBJ2-5; 12 bases fit TRBD2. CDR1 is SGHRS and CDR2 is YFSETQ in the germline V gene. The CDR3 has 16 residues. V was pared by 4 bases and J by 5 bases, with 9 bases of the junction left unmatched. DNA for the CDR3: TGCGCCAGCAGCGAACTAGCGGGAGGCCGGGAGGAGACCCAGTACTTC. Protein: CASSELAGGREETQYF.

This clone is a singleton in its sample. Written as DNA, the CDR3 is TGTGCCAGCAAAAGACAGGCCGTCTCTGGAAACACCATATATTTT. Its protein is CASKRQAVSGNTIYF. The rearrangement links TRBV19 to TRBJ1-3; D is possibly TRBD1 (6 bases). This CDR3 is 15 amino acids long. The germline CDR1 and CDR2 sequences are LNHDA and SQIVND (reference sequence). V was trimmed by 9 bases and J by 0 bases, leaving 15 bases between them.

The chain recombines TRBV18 with TRBJ1-1, with D hard to call. CDR3 length equals 15 residues. V lost 2 bases, J lost 0 bases, and 10 bases lay in between. CDR1 KGHSH and CDR2 LQKENI come from the germline V gene. The CDR3: CASSPGLSLNTEAFF. The CDR3 DNA reads TGTGCCAGCTCACCAGGCCTCAGCTTGAACACTGAAGCTTTCTTT. The variable domain in full, completed from reference TRBV18 and TRBJ1-1, reads NAGVMQNPRHLVRRRGQEARLRCSPMKGHSHVYWYRQLPEEGLKFMVYLQKENIIDESGMPKERFSAEFPKEGPSILRIQQVVRGDSAAYFCASSPGLSLNTEAFFGQGTRLTVV.

The rearrangement uses TRBV19 and TRBJ1-1; no clear D. V was shortened by 3 bases and J by 1 base, with 12 bases between the two germline ends. There are 15 residues in the CDR3. Germline values: CDR1 LNHDA, CDR2 SQIVND (reference sequence). The CDR3 sequence: CASSIKSLKNTEAFF. The CDR3 DNA reads TGTGCCAGTAGTATTAAAAGTTTAAAGAACACTGAAGCTTTCTTT.

The CDR3 region is CASSLGLANEQFF. CDR3 DNA: TGCGCCAGCAGCTTAGGGCTAGCCAATGAGCAGTTCTTC. The chain employs TRBV5-1 and TRBJ2-1, with D maybe TRBD2 (5 bases). CDR1 is SGHRS, CDR2 YFSETQ, per germline. Trimming shortened V by 2 bases and J by 6 bases, and 9 bases separated the two germline ends. The CDR3 has 13 residues.

The table lists this clone with a few counts. V gene TRBV5-1 combines with J gene TRBJ1-1, with D maybe TRBD1 (6 bases). The CDR3 consists of 15 residues. CDR1 and CDR2 from the germline V gene are SGHRS and YFSETQ. Trimming pared 2 bases from V and 2 bases from J, leaving 13 bases between. The DNA for the CDR3 is TGCGCCAGCAGCTTAAGGACAGCTGCTAACACTGAAGCTTTCTTT. Translated: CASSLRTAANTEAFF.

The CDR3 spells CASSLNRDSGEQFF. Here the CDR3 DNA reads TGTGCCAGCAGCTTAAACCGGGACTCTGGCGAGCAGTTCTTC. The rearrangement uses TRBV7-9 and TRBJ2-1; D may be TRBD2 (6 bases). V dropped 2 bases and J dropped 10 bases, with 15 bases sitting between them. CDR3 length equals 14 residues. The germline V gene has CDR1 SEHNR and CDR2 FQNEAQ (reference sequence). Together with reference TRBV7-9 and TRBJ2-1, the CDR3 gives the full variable domain: DTGVSQNPRHKITKRGQNVTFRCDPISEHNRLYWYRQTLGQGPEFLTYFQNEAQLEKSRLLSDRFSAERPKGSFSTLEIQRTEQGDSAMYLCASSLNRDSGEQFFGPGTRLTVL.

In its sample, this clone was seen a few times. The chain uses TRBV6-5 and TRBJ2-3, with D possibly matching TRBD1 (5 bases). Trimming left V 2 bases short and J 10 bases short, with 13 bases between. This CDR3 contains 13 residues. From germline, CDR1 is MNHEY and CDR2 SVGAGI. DNA for the CDR3: TGTGCCAGCAGTTACACCCCAGGGTCGGCGCAGTATTTT. Encoded protein: CASSYTPGSAQYF.

The chain carries TRBV11-2 and TRBJ1-1, with TRBD1 identical over 7 bases. CDR3 length equals 15 residues. In germline, CDR1 is SGHAT, CDR2 FQNNGV. V gave up 5 bases and J gave up 1 base; unmatched junction bases: 7. The CDR3 is CASSPRGQTNTEAFF. Here the CDR3 DNA reads TGTGCCAGCAGCCCCCGGGGACAGACGAACACTGAAGCTTTCTTT.

CDR3: CAISREGETQYF. CDR3 DNA: TGTGCCATCAGTCGGGAGGGCGAGACCCAGTACTTC. The V gene is TRBV10-3, the J gene TRBJ2-5, with 8 bases fitting TRBD2. With 5 bases clipped from V and 5 bases from J, the junction kept 1 base outside the gene matches. The length of the CDR3 is 12 residues. Germline V gene sequence: CDR1 ENHRY, CDR2 SYGVKD.

The DNA for the CDR3 is TGCGCCAGCAGCTTAGCACTTCCGGGACAGGGTACCCACACTGAAGCTTTCTTT. Amino acids: CASSLALPGQGTHTEAFF. The V call is TRBV5-1, the J call TRBJ1-1, with 9 bases lining up with TRBD1. CDR3 length equals 18 residues. V lost 2 bases and J lost 3; bases outside the gene matches: 14. Germline CDR1 reads SGHRS; CDR2 reads YFSETQ.

The gene calls are TRBV19 and TRBJ1-5; 7 nucleotides match TRBD1. Trimming took 6 bases from V and 6 from J; bases not matched to a gene: 8. From germline, CDR1 is LNHDA and CDR2 SQIVND (reference sequence). CDR3 length: 14 residues. The CDR3 DNA follows: TGTGCCAGTAGGAGAGGGGGCGCGGTTCAGCCCCAGCATTTT. Translating gives CASRRGGAVQPQHF.

This clone occurred a few times. This rearrangement joins TRBV19 to TRBJ1-4, with unresolved D. The CDR3 is made up of 16 amino acids. Germline lookup yields CDR1 LNHDA and CDR2 SQIVND (reference sequence). The V and J ends lost 7 bases and 3 bases respectively, with 18 bases between them. The CDR3 protein is CASTPERRRSNEKLFF. CDR3 in DNA: TGTGCCAGTACCCCAGAACGCCGACGGTCTAATGAAAAACTGTTTTTT.

This chain links TRBV9 with TRBJ1-1; the match to TRBD1 covers 7 bases. The J segment lost 8 bases and the V segment lost 0 bases, leaving 7 bases of the junction unmatched. Germline V gene lookup returns CDR1 SGDLS and CDR2 YYNGEE. The CDR3 contains 14 residues. CDR3 loop: CASSVDRGLSEAFF. The CDR3 DNA reads TGTGCCAGCAGCGTAGACAGGGGACTTTCGGAAGCTTTCTTT. The full variable domain, with the rest looked up from reference TRBV9 and TRBJ1-1, is DSGVTQTPKHLITATGQRVTLRCSPRSGDLSVYWYQQSLDQGLQFLIQYYNGEERAKGNILERFSAQQFPDLHSELNLSSLELGDSALYFCASSVDRGLSEAFFGQGTRLTVV.

The chain recombines TRBV25-1 with TRBJ1-1, with D unresolved. Germline CDR1 is MGHDK and CDR2 is SYGVNS. The CDR3 has 14 residues. Trimming left V 1 base short and J 4 bases short, with 10 bases between. The CDR3 loop is CASSEFKEGTEAFF. CDR3 DNA: TGTGCCAGCAGTGAATTTAAGGAGGGCACTGAAGCTTTCTTT.